This T cell receptor (beta chain) appears in the sequencing data of a study of T cell repertoires in cytomegalovirus infection. Notes on the study in general: CMV-specific TCR beta clonotypes restricted by HLA-C dominated the ex vivo response.

TCRdb used MiXCR to reprocess the reads, holding one entry per CDR3 protein. The sample has about 260,000 distinct CDR3 sequences, about 13% seen once. On this clonotype itself: Its antigen is still unknown.

V was clipped by 5 bases and J by 8 bases, with 15 bases between them. CDR3 size: 14 residues. Per the germline V gene, CDR1 is LNHDA and CDR2 is SQIVND (reference sequence). This TCR was recovered from a human donor in good health (CMV status not recorded). Some clones in this sample may be carry-over from other donors' samples. The chain has TRBV19 and TRBJ1-4; weak D call: TRBD1 (6 bases). Input material: PBMCs. The CDR3 loop is CASSREGGREKLFF. The CDR3 DNA reads TGTGCCAGTAGTCGGGAGGGGGGACGCGAAAAACTGTTTTTT.